This entry features one T cell receptor beta chain sequence. Each CDR3 protein gets one entry after TCRdb re-called the RT-PCR reads with MiXCR. The sample shows about 700,000 distinct CDR3 sequences, about 14% of them seen only once. The CDR3 loop spans 13 amino acids. V lost 4 bases, J lost 5 bases, and 0 bases stayed unmatched. Germline V gene sequence: CDR1 ENHRY, CDR2 SYGVKD. Sequencing was performed on memory CD4+ T cells from blood. The clonotype comes from a female donor in good health, serving as a healthy control. This chain links TRBV10-3 with TRBJ1-4; 8 bases agree with TRBD1. The CDR3 DNA follows: TGTGCCATCAGTGCAGGGGGCAATGAAAAACTGTTTTTT. As protein: CAISAGGNEKLFF.